Each of the 5 T cell receptor beta chains below was sequenced from the same sample in a study of cytomegalovirus exposure and HLA in healthy donors. PCR amplification relied on 60 Vbeta primers (plus 13 Jbeta primers). Clones were sequenced by immunoSEQ multiplex PCR, and TCRdb holds only the in-frame ones, with some missing. The data hold about 190,000 clones, with around four fifths observed a single time. The sample was PBMCs. All receptors derive from a man aged 50-59 years in good health and CMV-seronegative.

The chain joins TRBV18 to TRBJ2-7; a weak D match, TRBD1 (5 bases). The V gene's germline CDR1 is KGHSH and CDR2 LQKENI. V gave up 2 bases and J gave up 3 bases, with 14 bases separating them. The CDR3 totals 15 residues. In DNA form, the CDR3 reads TGTGCCAGCTCACCATCGGAAAGGGGTTTCTACGAGCAGTACTTC. Its translation is CASSPSERGFYEQYF.

J is TRBJ1-1 and V is TRBV7-8; 8 bases agree with TRBD1. Trimming removed 5 bases from V and 4 bases from J; junction bases left unmatched: 3. The CDR3 has 13 amino acids. In germline, CDR1 is SGHVS, CDR2 FQNEAQ. The CDR3 here is CASSRTGGTEAFF. The CDR3 nucleotides are TGTGCCAGCAGCCGAACAGGGGGCACTGAAGCTTTCTTT.

The rearrangement links TRBV7-2 to TRBJ1-2; 7 bases map to TRBD1. V was pared by 2 bases and J by 6 bases, with 9 bases of the junction left unmatched. The CDR3 is 15 amino acids. Germline CDR1 reads SGHTA; CDR2 reads FQGNSA. DNA of the CDR3: TGTGCCAGCAGCTTATTTAGGACAGGAGGCGATGGCTACACCTTC. Amino acid sequence: CASSLFRTGGDGYTF. The full variable domain, rest sourced from reference TRBV7-2 and TRBJ1-2, is GAGVSQSPSNKVTEKGKDVELRCDPISGHTALYWYRQSLGQGLEFLIYFQGNSAPDKSGLPSDRFSAERTGGSVSTLTIQRTQQEDSAVYLCASSLFRTGGDGYTFGSGTRLTVV.

The chain combines TRBV7-9 with TRBJ2-1, with D unresolved. This CDR3 is built from 13 residues. Between the trimmed V and J ends, which lost 5 bases and 6 bases, there was a span of 11 bases. Germline CDR1 and CDR2: SEHNR and FQNEAQ (reference sequence). The CDR3: CASSTWSVNEQFF. The CDR3, as DNA: TGTGCCAGCAGCACATGGAGCGTCAATGAGCAGTTCTTC.

The chain recombines TRBV13 with TRBJ1-6; D unclear. CDR1 PRHDT and CDR2 FYEKMQ come from the germline V gene (reference sequence). The V gene lost 3 bases and the J gene lost 9 bases, with 9 bases spanning the gap. This CDR3 region has 13 residues. CDR3 nucleotides: TGTGCCAGCAGCTTCCGGTCGAGTTCACCCCTCCACTTT. This sequence encodes CASSFRSSSPLHF. Full variable domain (missing parts from reference TRBV13 and TRBJ1-6): AAGVIQSPRHLIKEKRETATLKCYPIPRHDTVYWYQQGPGQDPQFLISFYEKMQSDKGSIPDRFSAQQFSDYHSELNMSSLELGDSALYFCASSFRSSSPLHFGNGTRLTVT.